Listed below are T cell receptor beta chains from one sample, sequenced in a study of PD-L1 blockade in urothelial cancer. The data were produced by immunoSEQ multiplex PCR, yet TCRdb's version contains in-frame clones alone and is incomplete. The data contain some 30,000 clones, 75% to 90% of them seen just once; the ten biggest clones take up approximately 3.7%. This specimen consisted of PBMCs, obtained around atezolizumab (anti-PD-L1) treatment. The receptors originated from a man in his fifties with urothelial cancer. The CDR3 runs from the conserved cysteine through the conserved F or W.

V	J	CDR3
TRBV30	TRBJ1-1	CAWSPWTGNTEAFF
TRBV11-2	TRBJ2-7	CASSLHLGGPYEQYF
TRBV7-9	TRBJ2-2	CASSYRQGAGGELFF
TRBV30	TRBJ2-5	CAWSRGMPQETQYF
TRBV11-2	TRBJ1-1	CASSLAGQNTEAFF
TRBV5-6	TRBJ2-3	CASSFLPGGTDTQYF
TRBV10-2	TRBJ1-5	CASSNTGGLSNQPQHF
TRBV7-6	TRBJ2-1	CASSLGLGAYNEQFF
TRBV6-1	TRBJ1-6	CASSEAVYSPLHF
TRBV19	TRBJ2-3	CASNRGSRGEDTQYF
TRBV27	TRBJ2-7	CASSLYGTQLSPPYEQYF
TRBV6-6	TRBJ2-7	CASSYTPRTGYEQYF
TRBV11-2	TRBJ2-2	CASSLVITGELFF
TRBV29-1	TRBJ2-3	CSVTSGTDTQYF
TRBV27	TRBJ1-2	CASSLSPGQGAFGYTF
TRBV28	TRBJ2-3	CATTDYDTQYF
TRBV30	TRBJ1-5	CACQSSNQPQHF
TRBV14	TRBJ2-5	CASSPLKRGQETQYF
TRBV7-3	TRBJ2-7	CASSLMEGPTYEQYF
TRBV27	TRBJ1-2	CASSPAGTAYGYTF
TRBV9	TRBJ2-5	CASSVAHSGGDQETQYF
TRBV6-4	TRBJ2-7	CASSEAASGIGEQYF